The clone carrying this T cell receptor beta chain was counted only a few times. With 3 bases clipped from V and 5 bases from J, the junction kept 11 bases outside the gene matches. Germline V lookup: CDR1 SGHNT, CDR2 YENEEA. This CDR3 region has 17 residues. These data are taken from a study of blood T cell repertoires in COVID-19. Across the whole study: The United States, Italy and Spain provided the acute and convalescent COVID-19 samples. PBMCs, B-cell-depleted T cells, or T cells were the source of the cDNA or gDNA that made up the material.

The authors' processing: By means of reference gene primer amplification, nucleated cell counts were estimated. Produced via immunoSEQ multiplex PCR; TCRdb's table is partial and in-frame only. The D gene and trimming were derived from the DNA, and the V and J assignments and clone size from that table. The table has under 250,000 clones, approximately 82% seen once; the top ten hold around 7.9%. The specimen sequenced was peripheral blood. The gene calls are TRBV11-3 and TRBJ2-1; 9 positions match TRBD2. The sequence derives from a man aged 35 to 55 with active or convalescent COVID-19. In nucleotides, the CDR3 is TGTGCCAGCAGCTTTGGCTTCCTAGCGGGGCCTAACAATGAGCAGTTCTTC. Its translation is CASSFGFLAGPNNEQFF.